Sequencing of this TCR beta chain was carried out in a study of vaccination and CD4 T cells after COVID-19. Cultured CD4+ T cells had their DNA profiled by the Oncomine TCR Beta short-read assay. MiXCR was run by TCRdb on the PCR reads, yielding one entry per CDR3 protein. Of roughly 15,000 distinct CDR3 sequences listed, around 48% were seen once; the top ten hold 11% to 15%. About this clonotype itself: No antigen is known for it.

Described treatment: approximately 11-day PBMC culture with coronavirus spike peptide pools or control peptides (ViraFEST assay). This CDR3 contains 14 residues. Germline assignment: CDR1 MNHEY and CDR2 SVGEGT. The V end lost 2 bases, the J end lost 3 bases, and 11 bases lay between the germline ends. This TCR was recovered from a human donor who had recovered from COVID-19. The sequencing sample was made of CD4+ T cells from blood, cultured in vitro. The gene calls are TRBV6-2 or TRBV6-3 and TRBJ2-7, with D possibly TRBD1 on 6 matching bases. CDR3 residues: CASSYPWDNYEQYF. The CDR3 region has the DNA TGTGCCAGCAGTTACCCATGGGACAACTACGAGCAGTACTTC.